This is a list of T cell receptor beta chains from one sample in a study of blood T cells in healthy people across ages. TCRdb recomputed calls from the 5' RACE reads with MiXCR, one row per CDR3 protein. The data hold 800,000 to 950,000 distinct CDR3 sequences, with 25% to 35% observed a single time. This sample was shared with a second study, whose subject was T cells of mothers and their children.

Sequencing input: blood. All receptors come from a woman aged 40 to 55 in good health. CDR3s include the opening cysteine and the closing phenylalanine or tryptophan. A D gene is named only where the DNA matches it firmly. Expanded clones get a size class; other rows say once, few or many, or leave the size out.

cdr3_aa: CASSGQTKRETQYF
cdr3_nt: TGTGCCAGCAGCGGTCAGACTAAGAGGGAGACCCAGTACTTC
clone_size: few
d_call: -
v_call: TRBV2
j_call: TRBJ2-5

cdr3_aa: CASSSGQGLGQYF
cdr3_nt: TGTGCCAGCAGCTCCGGACAGGGATTGGGGCAGTACTTC
clone_size: few
d_call: TRBD1
v_call: TRBV5-6
j_call: TRBJ2-5

cdr3_aa: CASSEYRDLNYGYTF
cdr3_nt: TGTGCCAGCAGCGAATACAGGGACTTGAACTATGGCTACACCTTC
clone_size: many
d_call: -
v_call: TRBV9
j_call: TRBJ1-2

cdr3_aa: CASSSRWGGGSDIQYF
cdr3_nt: TGCGCCAGCAGCTCAAGATGGGGAGGGGGCAGCGACATTCAGTACTTC
clone_size: -
d_call: -
v_call: TRBV5-1
j_call: TRBJ2-4

cdr3_aa: CSARDGGLVSDTQYF
cdr3_nt: TGCAGTGCTAGAGATGGGGGACTAGTTTCAGATACGCAGTATTTT
clone_size: many
d_call: TRBD2
v_call: TRBV20-1
j_call: TRBJ2-3

cdr3_aa: CSARAQLLNTEAFF
cdr3_nt: TGCAGTGCTAGGGCCCAGCTTCTGAACACTGAAGCTTTCTTT
clone_size: -
d_call: -
v_call: TRBV20-1
j_call: TRBJ1-1

cdr3_aa: CASSLGSSHSMGKPQHF
cdr3_nt: TGTGCCAGCAGTTTGGGGTCATCCCATTCGATGGGGAAGCCCCAGCATTTT
clone_size: -
d_call: -
v_call: TRBV27
j_call: TRBJ1-5

cdr3_aa: CASSIGQGVGEKLFF
cdr3_nt: TGCGCCAGCAGCATCGGACAGGGAGTCGGAGAAAAACTGTTTTTT
clone_size: few
d_call: TRBD1
v_call: TRBV5-1
j_call: TRBJ1-4

cdr3_aa: CASSRDTVTGDQYF
cdr3_nt: TGTGCCAGCAGCAGAGACACGGTCACCGGGGACCAGTACTTC
clone_size: many
d_call: -
v_call: TRBV7-9
j_call: TRBJ2-5

cdr3_aa: CASRSEGGNQPQHF
cdr3_nt: TGTGCCAGCAGGTCTGAGGGGGGTAATCAGCCCCAGCATTTT
clone_size: many
d_call: -
v_call: TRBV2
j_call: TRBJ1-5

cdr3_aa: CASSSRTGGFATEAFF
cdr3_nt: TGTGCCAGCAGTTCGAGGACAGGGGGCTTTGCCACTGAAGCTTTCTTT
clone_size: few
d_call: TRBD1
v_call: TRBV12-3/TRBV12-4
j_call: TRBJ1-1

cdr3_aa: CATSDFGRGGYGYTF
cdr3_nt: TGTGCCACCAGTGATTTCGGCAGGGGAGGCTATGGCTACACCTTC
clone_size: many
d_call: -
v_call: TRBV24-1
j_call: TRBJ1-2

cdr3_aa: CASSLGPQREQFF
cdr3_nt: TGTGCCAGCTCCTTAGGGCCTCAACGGGAGCAGTTCTTC
clone_size: -
d_call: -
v_call: TRBV28
j_call: TRBJ2-1

cdr3_aa: CASSHRGTTEAFF
cdr3_nt: TGTGCCAGCAGCCACAGGGGAACCACTGAAGCTTTCTTT
clone_size: -
d_call: TRBD1
v_call: TRBV27
j_call: TRBJ1-1

cdr3_aa: CSARPFPGLSTDTQYF
cdr3_nt: TGCAGTGCTAGACCCTTTCCGGGACTAAGCACAGATACGCAGTATTTT
clone_size: many
d_call: TRBD2
v_call: TRBV20-1
j_call: TRBJ2-3

cdr3_aa: CASSPMTSGDTQYF
cdr3_nt: TGCGCCAGCAGCCCGATGACTAGCGGGGATACGCAGTATTTT
clone_size: once
d_call: TRBD2
v_call: TRBV7-2
j_call: TRBJ2-3

cdr3_aa: CSARTRRPYNEQFF
cdr3_nt: TGCAGTGCAAGAACACGTCGCCCCTACAATGAGCAGTTCTTC
clone_size: few
d_call: -
v_call: TRBV20-1
j_call: TRBJ2-1

cdr3_aa: CAIRGGEGNEQFF
cdr3_nt: TGTGCCATCCGCGGGGGGGAAGGCAATGAGCAGTTCTTC
clone_size: few
d_call: TRBD2
v_call: TRBV10-3
j_call: TRBJ2-1

cdr3_aa: CVSSFDWHRVHEQYF
cdr3_nt: TGTGTCAGCAGCTTTGACTGGCACAGGGTCCACGAGCAGTACTTC
clone_size: -
d_call: -
v_call: TRBV11-2
j_call: TRBJ2-7

cdr3_aa: CSAWAGVGEKLFF
cdr3_nt: TGCAGTGCCTGGGCGGGGGTTGGGGAAAAACTGTTTTTT
clone_size: -
d_call: -
v_call: TRBV20-1
j_call: TRBJ1-4

cdr3_aa: CASSSHGTDTDTQYF
cdr3_nt: TGTGCCAGCAGCTCCCACGGGACAGACACAGATACGCAGTATTTT
clone_size: many
d_call: TRBD1
v_call: TRBV5-5
j_call: TRBJ2-3

cdr3_aa: CASSSGGQVDYGYTF
cdr3_nt: TGTGCCAGCAGTTCCGGAGGACAGGTTGACTATGGCTACACCTTC
clone_size: many
d_call: TRBD1
v_call: TRBV27
j_call: TRBJ1-2

cdr3_aa: CAGSRLTGSEQYF
cdr3_nt: TGTGCCGGCAGCCGACTGACAGGGTCCGAGCAGTACTTC
clone_size: -
d_call: TRBD1
v_call: TRBV2
j_call: TRBJ2-7

cdr3_aa: CASSLTSGVHSTDTQYF
cdr3_nt: TGTGCCAGCAGTTTGACTAGCGGGGTCCATAGCACAGATACGCAGTATTTT
clone_size: -
d_call: TRBD2
v_call: TRBV12-3/TRBV12-4
j_call: TRBJ2-3

cdr3_aa: CASRLRLTAEQYF
cdr3_nt: TGTGCCAGCAGACTAAGGCTGACGGCCGAGCAGTACTTC
clone_size: few
d_call: -
v_call: TRBV28
j_call: TRBJ2-7

cdr3_aa: CAISAGLSDNSPLHF
cdr3_nt: TGTGCCATCAGTGCAGGTCTCTCCGATAATTCACCCCTCCACTTT
clone_size: few
d_call: -
v_call: TRBV10-3
j_call: TRBJ1-6

cdr3_aa: CASTTGLEGSYNEQFF
cdr3_nt: TGTGCCAGCACCACGGGCTTAGAGGGGTCCTACAATGAGCAGTTCTTC
clone_size: -
d_call: -
v_call: TRBV6-8
j_call: TRBJ2-1

cdr3_aa: CATSDTGGQGAYEQYF
cdr3_nt: TGTGCCACCAGTGATACCGGGGGACAGGGGGCTTACGAGCAGTACTTC
clone_size: few
d_call: TRBD1
v_call: TRBV24-1
j_call: TRBJ2-7

cdr3_aa: CASSGTGSNQETQYF
cdr3_nt: TGCGCCAGCAGCGGGACAGGGAGCAACCAAGAGACCCAGTACTTC
clone_size: many
d_call: TRBD1
v_call: TRBV5-1
j_call: TRBJ2-5

cdr3_aa: CSAIIPRGGTMDTQYF
cdr3_nt: TGCAGTGCTATCATCCCAAGGGGGGGAACGATGGATACGCAGTATTTT
clone_size: -
d_call: -
v_call: TRBV20-1
j_call: TRBJ2-3

cdr3_aa: CASSLEGMGEQFF
cdr3_nt: TGTGCCAGCAGCTTAGAGGGGATGGGTGAGCAGTTCTTC
clone_size: -
d_call: -
v_call: TRBV7-3
j_call: TRBJ2-1

cdr3_aa: CASSYQRSNQPQHF
cdr3_nt: TGTGCCAGCAGCTATCAAAGGAGCAATCAGCCCCAGCATTTT
clone_size: few
d_call: -
v_call: TRBV2
j_call: TRBJ1-5

cdr3_aa: CSAPGLNQETQYF
cdr3_nt: TGCAGTGCCCCCGGACTCAACCAAGAGACCCAGTACTTC
clone_size: many
d_call: -
v_call: TRBV20-1
j_call: TRBJ2-5

cdr3_aa: CASSELDSQETQFF
cdr3_nt: TGTGCCAGCAGTGAACTAGACAGTCAAGAGACCCAGTTCTTC
clone_size: -
d_call: -
v_call: TRBV2
j_call: TRBJ2-1

cdr3_aa: CSARGTPGNEQFF
cdr3_nt: TGCAGTGCTAGAGGGACCCCAGGAAATGAGCAGTTCTTC
clone_size: -
d_call: -
v_call: TRBV20-1
j_call: TRBJ2-1

cdr3_aa: CASSPSGEGLRDTQYF
cdr3_nt: TGTGCCAGCAGCCCAAGTGGTGAGGGACTCAGGGATACGCAGTATTTT
clone_size: few
d_call: -
v_call: TRBV7-9
j_call: TRBJ2-3

cdr3_aa: CATSDLNSGVRNEQFF
cdr3_nt: TGTGCCACCAGTGATTTAAATAGCGGGGTTCGAAATGAGCAGTTCTTC
clone_size: few
d_call: TRBD2
v_call: TRBV24-1
j_call: TRBJ2-1

cdr3_aa: CASSRTGQRAEAFF
cdr3_nt: TGTGCCAGCAGCCGAACTGGACAGAGAGCTGAAGCTTTCTTT
clone_size: -
d_call: -
v_call: TRBV28
j_call: TRBJ1-1

cdr3_aa: CSARDKLDSYNSPLHF
cdr3_nt: TGCAGTGCTAGAGATAAATTGGACTCCTATAATTCACCCCTCCACTTT
clone_size: -
d_call: -
v_call: TRBV20-1
j_call: TRBJ1-6

cdr3_aa: CASSTQSRFTDTQYF
cdr3_nt: TGCGCCAGCAGCACGCAGTCACGGTTCACAGATACGCAGTATTTT
clone_size: few
d_call: -
v_call: TRBV5-1
j_call: TRBJ2-3

cdr3_aa: CATRQGIDNEQFF
cdr3_nt: TGTGCCACCAGGCAGGGTATTGACAATGAGCAGTTCTTC
clone_size: many
d_call: -
v_call: TRBV24-1
j_call: TRBJ2-1

cdr3_aa: CASTWGQLQETQYF
cdr3_nt: TGTGCCAGCACTTGGGGACAGTTGCAAGAGACCCAGTACTTC
clone_size: few
d_call: TRBD1
v_call: TRBV6-1
j_call: TRBJ2-5

cdr3_aa: CATSRGRNYEEQYF
cdr3_nt: TGTGCCACCAGCAGAGGAAGAAACTACGAGGAGCAGTACTTC
clone_size: -
d_call: -
v_call: TRBV15
j_call: TRBJ2-5

cdr3_aa: CASSVEQGACGTQYF
cdr3_nt: TGTGCCAGCAGCGTGGAACAGGGGGCGTGCGGGACCCAGTACTTC
clone_size: once
d_call: TRBD1
v_call: TRBV7-2
j_call: TRBJ2-5

cdr3_aa: CATLPDRGYEQYF
cdr3_nt: TGTGCCACCCTTCCGGACAGGGGCTACGAGCAGTACTTC
clone_size: many
d_call: TRBD1
v_call: TRBV2
j_call: TRBJ2-7

cdr3_aa: CASRPGQGANYGYTF
cdr3_nt: TGTGCCAGCAGACCAGGACAGGGGGCGAACTATGGCTACACCTTC
clone_size: few
d_call: TRBD1
v_call: TRBV6-2/TRBV6-3
j_call: TRBJ1-2

cdr3_aa: CSTEQGDNQPQHF
cdr3_nt: TGCAGTACCGAACAGGGAGACAATCAGCCCCAGCATTTT
clone_size: few
d_call: -
v_call: TRBV20-1
j_call: TRBJ1-5

cdr3_aa: CSVDIGSATKAFF
cdr3_nt: TGCAGCGTTGATATCGGCTCGGCCACTAAAGCTTTCTTT
clone_size: once
d_call: -
v_call: TRBV29-1
j_call: TRBJ1-1

cdr3_aa: CASSPDRAQETQYF
cdr3_nt: TGTGCCAGCAGCCCCGACAGGGCCCAAGAGACCCAGTACTTC
clone_size: few
d_call: TRBD1
v_call: TRBV7-2
j_call: TRBJ2-5

cdr3_aa: CASPPRSGSSTDTRYF
cdr3_nt: TGTGCCAGCCCACCACGGAGCGGGTCTAGCACAGATACGCGGTATTTT
clone_size: -
d_call: -
v_call: TRBV18
j_call: TRBJ2-3

cdr3_aa: CSALEGQGAAGELFF
cdr3_nt: TGCAGTGCTTTGGAGGGACAGGGTGCGGCCGGGGAGCTGTTTTTT
clone_size: few
d_call: TRBD1
v_call: TRBV20-1
j_call: TRBJ2-2